This T cell receptor beta chain was obtained from a study of blood T cells in healthy people across ages. This CDR3 is built from 13 residues. Germline lookup yields CDR1 MDHEN and CDR2 SYDVKM. V gave up 10 bases and J gave up 0 bases, with 9 bases separating them. Primers used in a second PCR of about 6 to 11 cycles were a sample-barcoded 5' primer and a J-beta primer mix. A template-switch adaptor that had 12 random nucleotides put a tag on each cDNA molecule. From the 5' RACE reads, TCRdb called clonotypes with MiXCR, one entry per CDR3 protein. There are hundreds of thousands of distinct CDR3 sequences in the sample; less than 30% occur only once, and around 30% lies in the top ten. In this sample, this clonotype turned up many times.

Sequencing was carried out using blood. The sequence came from an older woman in good health. The V and J genes are TRBV28 and TRBJ2-2, with D maybe TRBD1 (5 bases). The CDR3 nucleotides read TGTGCCACAGCAGGGCCGAACACCGGGGAGCTGTTTTTT. This codes for CATAGPNTGELFF. Drawing the rest from reference TRBV28 and TRBJ2-2, the complete variable domain is DVKVTQSSRYLVKRTGEKVFLECVQDMDHENMFWYRQDPGLGLRLIYFSYDVKMKEKGDIPEGYSVSREKKERFSLILESASTNQTSMYLCATAGPNTGELFFGEGSRLTVL.